These 8 T cell receptor beta chains originate from one sample sequenced in a study of blood T cell repertoires in COVID-19. Assay: immunoSEQ multiplex PCR; the TCRdb copy retains only in-frame clones and omits some. The repertoire consists of hundreds of thousands of clones, with 75% to 90% occurring once and the leading ten covering about an eighth. Sequencing was done on a sample of peripheral blood. The receptors come from a woman aged 70-85 years with COVID-19, enrolled during active disease.

The rearrangement uses TRBV6-5 and TRBJ2-7; possible D gene TRBD2, 6 bases. The ends were cut back, 4 bases at V and 0 bases at J, with 13 bases in the middle. The CDR3 loop spans 15 amino acids. Germline V gene sequence: CDR1 MNHEY, CDR2 SVGAGI. For the CDR3, the DNA is TGTGCCAGCAGTTTTAGTGGAGGGACCTCCTACGAGCAGTACTTC. Translation gives CASSFSGGTSYEQYF.

The chain links TRBV6-2 or TRBV6-3 to TRBJ2-2, with TRBD2 as a possible D gene (6 bases). Germline V gene data show CDR1 as MNHEY and CDR2 as SVGEGT. This CDR3 has 14 residues. V shed 2 bases and J shed 5 bases, with 9 bases lying between them. CDR3 coding DNA: TGTGCCAGCAGTTACCCTCTAGCGACCGGGGAGCTGTTTTTT. It specifies CASSYPLATGELFF.

This clone turned up a few times. The rearrangement uses TRBV7-8 and TRBJ2-7; 9 bases map to TRBD1. Trimming cost V 0 bases and J 3 bases; bases outside gene matches: 6. Looked up from germline, CDR1 is SGHVS and CDR2 is FQNEAQ. CDR3 size: 16 residues. The chain's CDR3 is CASSLAVGQGLYEQYF. CDR3 nucleotides: TGTGCCAGCAGCTTAGCGGTGGGACAGGGTCTCTACGAGCAGTACTTC.

This chain's CDR3 is CASSLVDRASSGNTIYF. For the CDR3, the DNA is TGCGCCAGCAGCTTGGTGGACAGGGCCTCCTCTGGAAACACCATATATTTT. The rearrangement links TRBV5-1 to TRBJ1-3; 8 positions agree with TRBD1. This CDR3 has 17 residues. Germline loops: CDR1 SGHRS, CDR2 YFSETQ. The ends lost 0 bases at V and 0 bases at J; junction bases unmatched: 5. Looking up the rest from reference TRBV5-1 and TRBJ1-3 gives the full variable domain: KAGVTQTPRYLIKTRGQQVTLSCSPISGHRSVSWYQQTPGQGLQFLFEYFSETQRNKGNFPGRFSGRQFSNSRSEMNVSTLELGDSALYLCASSLVDRASSGNTIYFGEGSWLTVV.

The CDR3 loop reads CASRRAGTSVSGELFF. The CDR3 bases are TGTGCCAGCAGAAGGGCCGGGACTAGCGTCAGCGGGGAGCTGTTTTTT. The chain couples TRBV13 to TRBJ2-2; the match to TRBD2 covers 10 bases. The CDR3 covers 16 residues. Germline V CDR1 and CDR2: PRHDT, FYEKMQ (reference sequence). Trimming removed 6 bases from V and 7 bases from J; junction bases left unmatched: 11.

This clone was seen only a few times. J is TRBJ1-2 and V is TRBV2; 8 nucleotides align to TRBD1. Germline V gene lookup returns CDR1 SNHLY and CDR2 FYNNEI. V shed 10 bases, J shed 6 bases, and the junction held 10 bases outside the gene matches. The CDR3 is 13 residues long. DNA for the CDR3: TGTGCCATCGCCGGACAGGGTGTCGATGGCTACACCTTC. Residues: CAIAGQGVDGYTF.

The chain links TRBV27 to TRBJ1-2; D remains unclear. The germline gives CDR1 MNHEY, CDR2 SMNVEV (reference sequence). The length of the CDR3 is 14 residues. V lost 5 bases and J 0 bases, leaving 10 bases between the germline ends. DNA of the CDR3: TGTGCCAGCAGTCCGTATAGTTCTAACTATGGCTACACCTTC. It is translated as CASSPYSSNYGYTF.

The CDR3: CAPGGRVAEAFF. Here the CDR3 DNA reads TGTGCCCCCGGGGGAAGGGTGGCGGAGGCTTTCTTT. The chain employs TRBV11-3 and TRBJ1-1, with D possibly matching TRBD1 (5 bases). This CDR3 comprises 12 residues. Trimming removed 11 bases from V and 11 bases from J, with 21 bases in between. CDR1 is SGHNT, CDR2 YENEEA, per germline.